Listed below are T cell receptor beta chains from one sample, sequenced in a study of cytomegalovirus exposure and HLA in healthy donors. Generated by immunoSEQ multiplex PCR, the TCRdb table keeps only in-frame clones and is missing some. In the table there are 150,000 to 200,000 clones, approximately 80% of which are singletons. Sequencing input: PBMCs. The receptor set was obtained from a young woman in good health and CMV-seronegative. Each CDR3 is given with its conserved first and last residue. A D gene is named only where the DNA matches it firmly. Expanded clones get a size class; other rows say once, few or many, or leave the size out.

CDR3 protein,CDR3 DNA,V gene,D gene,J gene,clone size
CASSVAPIGTEAFF,TGTGCCAGCAGCGTAGCCCCTATCGGCACTGAAGCTTTCTTT,TRBV9,.,TRBJ1-1,few
CASSSIRGGGETQYF,TGTGCCAGCAGCTCGATCAGGGGCGGTGGGGAGACCCAGTACTTC,TRBV7-9,.,TRBJ2-5,.
CASSQDGRGGGETQYF,TGCGCCAGCAGCCAAGATGGGCGGGGGGGCGGGGAGACCCAGTACTTC,TRBV4-1,TRBD2,TRBJ2-5,.
CASRRRTGDNSPLHF,TGTGCCAGCAGGCGCCGGACAGGCGATAATTCACCCCTCCACTTT,TRBV6-5,TRBD1,TRBJ1-6,few
CASSIGGQVSNQPQHF,TGTGCCAGTAGTATAGGGGGACAGGTTAGCAATCAGCCCCAGCATTTT,TRBV19,TRBD1,TRBJ1-5,.
CASSGDAGLAGDTQYF,TGTGCCAGCAGCGGAGATGCGGGACTAGCTGGAGATACGCAGTATTTT,TRBV9,TRBD2,TRBJ2-3,.
CASGLVITGVVYSGANVLTF,TGTGCTAGTGGTTTGGTTATTACGGGGGTGGTATACTCTGGGGCCAACGTCCTGACTTTC,TRBV12-5,.,TRBJ2-6,.
CASSVGFGSEAFF,TGTGCCAGCAGCGTAGGGTTTGGCTCTGAAGCTTTCTTT,TRBV9,.,TRBJ1-1,.
CASSPEAGLAYEQYF,TGTGCCAGCAGCCCAGAGGCCGGACTAGCCTACGAGCAGTACTTC,TRBV7-2,TRBD2,TRBJ2-7,.
CASSTNRGYEQYF,TGTGCCAGCAGCACAAACAGGGGTTACGAGCAGTACTTC,TRBV7-8,TRBD1,TRBJ2-7,once
CATRWRGGNTEAFF,TGTGCCACCAGGTGGAGGGGCGGGAACACTGAAGCTTTCTTT,TRBV6-1,.,TRBJ1-1,.
CASSLAGAGGETQYF,TGTGCCAGCAGCTTAGCGGGAGCGGGAGGAGAGACCCAGTACTTC,TRBV7-2,TRBD2,TRBJ2-5,.
CASSSLNQETQYF,TGCGCCAGCAGCTCACTCAACCAAGAGACCCAGTACTTC,TRBV5-1,.,TRBJ2-5,.
CASSLWRLIRETDTQYF,TGTGCCAGCAGCTTATGGAGGTTGATCCGGGAGACAGATACGCAGTATTTT,TRBV7-2,.,TRBJ2-3,.
CASSQVGQGTYEQYF,TGCGCCAGCAGCCAAGTCGGCCAGGGGACCTACGAGCAGTACTTC,TRBV4-1,.,TRBJ2-7,.
CASSLGGDRDHEQFF,TGCGCCAGCAGCTTGGGGGGGGACAGGGACCATGAGCAGTTCTTC,TRBV5-1,TRBD1,TRBJ2-1,once
CASSFGDTQYF,TGCGCCAGCAGCTTCGGGGATACGCAGTATTTT,TRBV5-1,.,TRBJ2-3,.
CASSPGVHYGYTF,TGTGCCAGCAGCCCAGGGGTACACTATGGCTACACCTTC,TRBV7-2,.,TRBJ1-2,.
CASSLDSPNQPQHF,TGCGCCAGCAGCTTAGACAGCCCCAATCAGCCCCAGCATTTT,TRBV5-1,.,TRBJ1-5,.
CASSLGGSSYNEQFF,TGCGCCAGCAGCCTCGGCGGGAGCTCCTACAATGAGCAGTTCTTC,TRBV4-1,TRBD2,TRBJ2-1,.
CASQARGPNEKLFF,TGTGCCAGCCAGGCGCGGGGGCCGAATGAAAAACTGTTTTTT,TRBV18,.,TRBJ1-4,few
CASSRRLATDTQYF,TGTGCCAGCAGCCGTCGACTAGCAACAGATACGCAGTATTTT,TRBV7-6,TRBD2,TRBJ2-3,.
CASGQGTGYEQYF,TGTGCCAGTGGACAGGGTACAGGTTACGAGCAGTACTTC,TRBV19,TRBD1,TRBJ2-7,.
CAIRRTANYEQYF,TGTGCCATCCGTAGGACAGCAAACTACGAGCAGTACTTC,TRBV10-3,.,TRBJ2-7,.
CASSLAAQKGGYTF,TGTGCCAGCAGCTTAGCTGCACAGAAAGGCGGCTACACCTTC,TRBV7-2,.,TRBJ1-2,.
CASSPLDTYEQYF,TGTGCCAGCAGCCCACTAGATACCTACGAGCAGTACTTC,TRBV7-6,.,TRBJ2-7,.